Listed below are T cell receptor beta chains from one sample, sequenced in a study of blood T cell repertoires in COVID-19. Clones were sequenced by immunoSEQ multiplex PCR, and TCRdb holds only the in-frame ones, with some missing. This table holds about 97,000 clones, around nine tenths found once. The sequencing input was peripheral blood. The source of these receptors is a man aged 45-60 years with COVID-19, enrolled during active disease. Both conserved end residues are part of each CDR3. A D gene is named only where the DNA matches it firmly. Rows may omit the clone size; those that give it use once, few, many or a size class.

j_call clone_size v_call d_call cdr3_nt cdr3_aa
TRBJ2-5 - TRBV11-3 TRBD1 TGTGCCAGCAGCTTCGGGACAGGGGTTCAAGAGACCCAGTACTTC CASSFGTGVQETQYF
TRBJ1-4 - TRBV2 - TGTGCCAGCAGAGTACAGGTCTCCAATGAAAAACTGTTTTTT CASRVQVSNEKLFF
TRBJ2-3 - TRBV5-6 TRBD2 TGTGCCAGCAGCTCCGGGGGTCGGGACTACAGAGATACGCAGTATTTT CASSSGGRDYRDTQYF
TRBJ1-2 - TRBV2 - TGTGCCAGCAACGACAGGAACTATGGCTACACCTTC CASNDRNYGYTF
TRBJ1-2 - TRBV4-1 - TGCGCCAGCAGCCGACCCGACAGTAACTATGGCTACACCTTC CASSRPDSNYGYTF
TRBJ1-5 - TRBV18 - TGTGCCAGCTCACCGCAGGCGTGGCAGCCCCAGCATTTT CASSPQAWQPQHF
TRBJ2-2 - TRBV4-3 - TGCGCCAGCAGCCAAGTGAGGTTTATAGGCACCGGGGAGCTGTTTTTT CASSQVRFIGTGELFF
TRBJ2-1 - TRBV7-8 - TGTGCCAGCAGACGGAAGACAGGAAAGAGCTCCTACAATGAGCAGTTCTTC CASRRKTGKSSYNEQFF
TRBJ2-7 - TRBV18 - TGTGCCAGCTCACCAGGTCTGGCGGAGTACGAGCAGTACTTC CASSPGLAEYEQYF
TRBJ1-2 - TRBV2 - TGTGCCAGCAGTGTGGACAAGTTTTATGGCTACACCTTC CASSVDKFYGYTF
TRBJ1-2 - TRBV28 - TGTGCCAGCAGTTTACAGGGGATATTACAGAACTATGGCTACACCTTC CASSLQGILQNYGYTF
TRBJ1-2 once TRBV18 TRBD1 TGTGCCAGCTCACCGGGCAGGGGGCACTATGGCTACACCTTC CASSPGRGHYGYTF
TRBJ1-2 - TRBV30 - TGTGCCTGGAGTCAGGGTAATGGCTACACCTTC CAWSQGNGYTF
TRBJ2-2 - TRBV2 TRBD2 TGTGCCAGCAGTGAACTAGCGGGACCCGGGGAGCTGTTTTTT CASSELAGPGELFF
TRBJ2-7 - TRBV6-2/TRBV6-3 - TGTGCCAGCAGTAAGAACTTTAACTACGAGCAGTACTTC CASSKNFNYEQYF
TRBJ1-5 - TRBV6-5 - TGTGCCAGCAAGCGGGTTAGTGTTCAGCCCCAGCATTTT CASKRVSVQPQHF
TRBJ2-2 - TRBV4-1 - TGCGCCAGCAGTCCTAGAAGCTGGTACACCGGGGAGCTGTTTTTT CASSPRSWYTGELFF
TRBJ2-2 - TRBV11-2 - TGTGCCAGCAGCTTAGATTTATCCGGGGAGCTGTTTTTT CASSLDLSGELFF
TRBJ1-6 - TRBV5-1 - TGCGCCAGCAGCTTGGATGGACAGACTAATTCACCCCTCCACTTT CASSLDGQTNSPLHF
TRBJ1-1 - TRBV25-1 - TGTGCCAGCAGTGCGTGGGGGCGCAAGGCGGGAGCTTTCTTT CASSAWGRKAGAFF
TRBJ2-7 - TRBV9 TRBD2 TGTGCCAGCAGCGTAGGCGGGCAAGCGGGGGACTACGAGCAGTACTTC CASSVGGQAGDYEQYF
TRBJ1-5 - TRBV2 TRBD1 TGTGCCAGTGGGTGGGACAGTAATCAGCCCCAGCATTTT CASGWDSNQPQHF
TRBJ2-6 - TRBV27 - TGTGCCAGCAGTCCGCTCGGGGGGGCCAACGTCCTGACTTTC CASSPLGGANVLTF
TRBJ1-2 - TRBV12-3/TRBV12-4 - TGTGCCACCAACAGGGTAGACGGTGGCTACACCTTC CATNRVDGGYTF
TRBJ1-2 - TRBV6-2/TRBV6-3 - TGTGCCAGCAGTACCCGCCCTCCGGGATATGGCTACACCTTC CASSTRPPGYGYTF
TRBJ2-2 - TRBV9 TRBD2 TGTGCCAGCGAGCGGGGGAACACCGGGGAGCTGTTTTTT CASERGNTGELFF
TRBJ1-5 - TRBV19 - TGTGCCAGTAGCCCCGGACAGAGAAACAATCAGCCCCAGCATTTT CASSPGQRNNQPQHF
TRBJ2-3 - TRBV7-3 TRBD2 TGTGCCAGCAGCCCTAGCGGAAACACAGATACGCAGTATTTT CASSPSGNTDTQYF
TRBJ1-1 - TRBV4-3 - TGCGCCAGCAGCCAAGAATCGGAACAGATGAACACTGAAGCTTTCTTT CASSQESEQMNTEAFF
TRBJ2-2 - TRBV9 - TGTGCCAGCAGCGTATATACAGGAGAGTCCGTCACCGGGGAGCTGTTTTTT CASSVYTGESVTGELFF
TRBJ1-5 - TRBV28 TRBD1 TGTGCCAGCGGCACGGCCTACAGGGGCGGCAATCAGCCCCAGCATTTT CASGTAYRGGNQPQHF
TRBJ2-7 - TRBV28 TRBD1 TGTGCCAGCAGCCCGGGACAGGGGGCTTACGAGCAGTACTTC CASSPGQGAYEQYF
TRBJ1-4 - TRBV29-1 - TGCAGCGTCTTAACTACGGCAACTAATGAAAAACTGTTTTTT CSVLTTATNEKLFF
TRBJ2-3 - TRBV10-2 TRBD2 TGCGCCAGCAGTGAACAGCTAGCGGGGGGGCGGAATACGCAGTATTTT CASSEQLAGGRNTQYF
TRBJ2-3 once TRBV9 TRBD2 TGTGCCAGCAGTCCTAGCGGAAAGAGCACAAATACGCAGTATTTT CASSPSGKSTNTQYF
TRBJ1-5 - TRBV10-2 TRBD1 TGCGCCAGCAGCCCAGTACAGGGGCAGCCCCAGCATTTT CASSPVQGQPQHF
TRBJ2-5 few TRBV3-1/TRBV3-2 TRBD1 TGTGCCAGCAGACAGGGGGCAGAGACCCAGTACTTC CASRQGAETQYF
TRBJ1-3 - TRBV6-5 - TGTGCCAGCAGTTACTCGAGTGGGCATACCATATATTTT CASSYSSGHTIYF
TRBJ1-2 - TRBV2 TRBD1 TGTGCCAGCAGCCCGACAGGGGGGGGCTATGGCTACACCTTC CASSPTGGGYGYTF
TRBJ1-2 - TRBV24-1 TRBD1 TGTGCCACCAGTGACAAGGGACAGGGTGCTGGCTACACCTTC CATSDKGQGAGYTF
TRBJ2-7 - TRBV4-1 - TGCGCCAGCAGCCAAGGACGCCCGGGACTCCTCTACGAGCAGTACTTC CASSQGRPGLLYEQYF
TRBJ2-7 - TRBV5-4 TRBD2 TGTGCCAGCAGCTTGGTTCTAGCGGGGGGCCTTTCCTACGAGCAGTACTTC CASSLVLAGGLSYEQYF
TRBJ2-6 - TRBV3-1/TRBV3-2 - TGTGCCAGCAGCCAAGGGGGAGCTGGGGCCAACGTCCTGACTTTC CASSQGGAGANVLTF
TRBJ1-2 - TRBV30 - TGTGCCTGGAGTGTAAAGGGGGTCTATGGCTACACCTTC CAWSVKGVYGYTF
TRBJ2-2 few TRBV24-1 - TGTGCCACCAGTGATAGGTCGGGGAAGGATGCCGGGGAGCTGTTTTTT CATSDRSGKDAGELFF
TRBJ1-4 - TRBV4-2 - TGTGCCAGCAGCCCAACGACAGGAGTTAATGAAAAACTGTTTTTT CASSPTTGVNEKLFF
TRBJ1-5 - TRBV6-2/TRBV6-3 TRBD1 TGTGCCAGCAGTTATACAGGGGTTAGCAATCAGCCCCAGCATTTT CASSYTGVSNQPQHF